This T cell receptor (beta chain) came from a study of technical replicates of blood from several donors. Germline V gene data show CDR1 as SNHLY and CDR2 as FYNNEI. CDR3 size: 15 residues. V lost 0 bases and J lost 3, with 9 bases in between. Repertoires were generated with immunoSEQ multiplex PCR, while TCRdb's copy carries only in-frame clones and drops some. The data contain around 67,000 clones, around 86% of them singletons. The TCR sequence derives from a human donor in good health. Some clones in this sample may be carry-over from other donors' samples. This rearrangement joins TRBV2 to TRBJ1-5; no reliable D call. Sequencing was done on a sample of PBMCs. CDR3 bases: TGTGCCAGCAGTGAAGCTCTGGCAGACAATCAGCCCCAGCATTTT. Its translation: CASSEALADNQPQHF.